The subject of this entry is one T cell receptor (beta chain). Its antigen remains unidentified. These data are taken from a study of T cells and Merkel cell carcinoma outcomes. Study-wide findings and caveats: Merkel cell carcinoma outcomes were reportedly predicted by repertoire and T-cell density.

The method was immunoSEQ multiplex PCR; TCRdb's version includes in-frame clones alone and lacks a portion of them. Altogether about 2,000 clones are present, more than 70% being singletons, with the ten largest covering 2% to 3%. The V and J ends lost 5 bases and 1 base respectively, with 5 bases between them. The CDR3 extends over 11 amino acids. The germline gives CDR1 DFQATT, CDR2 SNEGSKA (reference sequence). The specimen sequenced was tumor tissue from Merkel cell carcinoma. V is TRBV20-1 and J is TRBJ2-5; no reliable D call. This TCR was recovered from a human donor with Merkel cell carcinoma. DNA of the CDR3: TGCAGTGCTCGGATCCAAGAGACCCAGTACTTC. It translates to CSARIQETQYF.